The following is a T cell receptor beta chain sequence with its context. Germline V gene sequence: CDR1 SNHLY, CDR2 FYNNEI. J lost 1 base, V lost 7 bases, and 7 bases had no gene match. The CDR3 is 16 amino acids. The sample is drawn from a study of blood T cell repertoires in COVID-19. In the study overall: Spain, Italy and the United States supplied samples that represented acute and convalescent COVID-19.

Adults between about 18 and 89 years of age took part from approximately 24 US areas. Clinical history reported by participants formed the basis on which cohorts were assigned. In the original workflow: Quantification of nucleated cells was approximated via reference gene primer amplification. The method was immunoSEQ multiplex PCR; TCRdb's version includes in-frame clones alone and lacks a portion of them. That table supplies the V and J calls and clone size; D and trimming were determined from the DNA. The repertoire consists of around 130,000 clones, with about 83% occurring once and the leading ten covering about 3.4%.

The receptor was derived from a woman in her forties or fifties with acute COVID-19. Sequenced: PBMCs or T cells enriched from blood (not recorded which). This rearrangement joins TRBV2 to TRBJ1-3, with 10 nucleotides matching TRBD1. For the CDR3, the DNA is TGTGCCAGCACTAGGGGACAGGGGAGGTCTGGAAACACCATATATTTT. Its protein is CASTRGQGRSGNTIYF. Full variable domain (remainder filled in from reference TRBV2 and TRBJ1-3): EPEVTQTPSHQVTQMGQEVILRCVPISNHLYFYWYRQILGQKVEFLVSFYNNEISEKSEIFDDQFSVERPDGSNFTLKIRSTKLEDSAMYFCASTRGQGRSGNTIYFGEGSWLTVV.